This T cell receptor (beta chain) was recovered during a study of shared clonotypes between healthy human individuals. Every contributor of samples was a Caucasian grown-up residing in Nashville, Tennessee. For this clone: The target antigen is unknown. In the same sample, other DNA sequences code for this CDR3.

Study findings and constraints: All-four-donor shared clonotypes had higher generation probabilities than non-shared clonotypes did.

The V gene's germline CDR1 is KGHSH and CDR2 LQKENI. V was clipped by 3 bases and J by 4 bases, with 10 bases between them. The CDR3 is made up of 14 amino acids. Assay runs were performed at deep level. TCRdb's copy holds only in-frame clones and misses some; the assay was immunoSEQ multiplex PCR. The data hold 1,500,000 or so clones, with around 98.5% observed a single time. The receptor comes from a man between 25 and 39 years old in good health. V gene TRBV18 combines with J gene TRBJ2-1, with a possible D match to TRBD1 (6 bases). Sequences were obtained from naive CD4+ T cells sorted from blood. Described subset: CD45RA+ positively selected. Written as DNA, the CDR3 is TGTGCCAGCTCACCTCGGGACAAATACAATGAGCAGTTCTTC. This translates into CASSPRDKYNEQFF.